Each of the 32 T cell receptor beta chains below was sequenced from the same sample in a study of control samples from healthy donors and cancer patients (dated by TCRdb to 2020 to 2021). The library was produced with the immunoSEQ multiplex PCR assay. TCRdb retrieved this table from immuneACCESS and kept in-frame rearrangements only. Not all clones are present; in checked studies, unresolved V genes account for under half, and no reason is known for the remainder. This sample holds about 190,000 clones; about 90% were observed only once. Less than 2% of the sample rests with the top ten. The sequencing sample was made of blood. Receptors were obtained from a man aged 30 to 39 in good health.

This rearrangement joins TRBV4-1 to TRBJ2-3; a possible D gene is TRBD2 (5 bases). Trimming cost V 2 bases and J 1 base, with 10 bases left between them. The germline V gene encodes CDR1 MGHRA and CDR2 YSYEKL. This CDR3 has 15 residues. CDR3 protein: CASSQKYGGTDTQYF. In DNA form, the CDR3 reads TGCGCCAGCAGCCAAAAGTACGGGGGCACAGATACGCAGTATTTT.

The chain links TRBV5-6 to TRBJ2-7; TRBD1 matches 11 bases. Germline CDR1 is SGHDT and CDR2 is YYEEEE. The CDR3 is made up of 15 amino acids. Germline trimming cut 2 bases from V and 4 bases from J; bases unmatched to any gene: 5. CDR3 sequence: CASSLLGTGGYEQYF. DNA for the CDR3: TGTGCCAGCAGCTTATTGGGGACAGGGGGTTACGAGCAGTACTTC.

The rearrangement uses TRBV7-9 and TRBJ1-2, with TRBD1 matching over 10 bases. The germline V gene has CDR1 SEHNR and CDR2 FQNEAQ (reference sequence). V lost 11 bases, J lost 2 bases, and 14 bases stayed unmatched. This CDR3 is 16 amino acids long. The CDR3 bases are TGTGCCTCGCAATCGGGACAGGGGTCCCACAACTATGGCTACACCTTC. It is translated as CASQSGQGSHNYGYTF.

The chain joins TRBV27 to TRBJ2-1; tentative D call: TRBD2 (7 bases). Germline CDR1 and CDR2: MNHEY and SMNVEV (reference sequence). CDR3 length equals 15 residues. The V gene lost 5 bases and the J gene lost 7 bases, with 18 bases spanning the gap. DNA for the CDR3: TGTGCCAGCAGTCGATTTACCGGGGGGCGGAATGAGCAGTTCTTC. As protein: CASSRFTGGRNEQFF.

Only one count was recorded for this clone. In nucleotides, the CDR3 is TGTGCCAGCAGTTCTACAGGGACCGAGCAGTACTTC. Its translation is CASSSTGTEQYF. The chain uses TRBV12-3 or TRBV12-4 and TRBJ2-7; tentative D call: TRBD1 (6 bases). This CDR3 region has 12 residues. Deletions cut 4 bases from V and 6 bases from J, with 10 bases between.

In DNA form, the CDR3 reads TGTGCCAGCAGCCTTCCAGGGGCCATGTATTCACCCCTCCACTTT. This translates into CASSLPGAMYSPLHF. The chain joins TRBV14 to TRBJ1-6; D is possibly TRBD1 (6 bases). The CDR3 is 15 amino acids. CDR1 SGHDN and CDR2 FVKESK come from the germline V gene. Deletions cut 4 bases from V and 8 bases from J, with 15 bases between.

The gene calls are TRBV7-8 and TRBJ1-1, with D possibly being TRBD1 (5 bases). The germline V gene encodes CDR1 SGHVS and CDR2 FQNEAQ. V gave up 5 bases and J gave up 3 bases, with 10 bases separating them. The CDR3 consists of 13 residues. This CDR3 reads CASSMGRDTEAFF. DNA for the CDR3: TGTGCCAGCAGCATGGGACGGGACACTGAAGCTTTCTTT.

This chain connects TRBV2 to TRBJ1-2, with unresolved D. CDR1 SNHLY and CDR2 FYNNEI come from the germline V gene. V was cut by 0 bases and J by 2 bases, with 7 bases left in between. There are 14 residues in the CDR3. CDR3 amino acids: CASSEALLNYGYTF. The DNA of the CDR3 is TGTGCCAGCAGTGAAGCGCTTCTGAACTATGGCTACACCTTC.

The chain uses TRBV2 and TRBJ2-2; 10 bases agree with TRBD1. The CDR3 extends over 14 amino acids. From germline, CDR1 is SNHLY and CDR2 FYNNEI. V shed 6 bases, J shed 6 bases, and the junction held 4 bases outside the gene matches. This CDR3 is CASRTGGYAGELFF. In DNA form, the CDR3 reads TGTGCCAGCAGGACAGGGGGCTACGCCGGGGAGCTGTTTTTT.

This rearrangement joins TRBV6-2 or TRBV6-3 to TRBJ1-6, with no clear D. The CDR3 is 13 residues long. V was cut by 2 bases and J by 10 bases, with 9 bases left in between. In germline, CDR1 is MNHEY, CDR2 SVGEGT. The CDR3 sequence: CASSYGMGSPLHF. CDR3 coding DNA: TGTGCCAGCAGTTACGGTATGGGGTCACCCCTCCACTTT.

The genes are TRBV5-1 and TRBJ2-3, with TRBD2 identical over 16 bases. The CDR3 runs to 17 residues. Looked up from germline, CDR1 is SGHRS and CDR2 is YFSETQ. The trim removed 7 bases at V and 4 bases at J, leaving 9 bases unmatched. Written as DNA, the CDR3 is TGCGCCAGCCGGCCCGGGACTAGCGGGGGGGCCCCAGATACGCAGTATTTT. Translation gives CASRPGTSGGAPDTQYF.

The chain uses TRBV6-5 and TRBJ1-2; a possible D gene is TRBD1 (5 bases). CDR3 size: 12 residues. Trimming pared 6 bases from V and 5 bases from J, leaving 10 bases between. Germline V gives CDR1 MNHEY, CDR2 SVGAGI. CDR3 loop: CASSDRLYGYTF. The CDR3 DNA reads TGTGCCAGCAGCGACAGATTATATGGCTACACCTTC.

About this clone: One end of the junction varies from germline; a read error may be responsible. V gene TRBV2 combines with J gene TRBJ2-2, with D possibly being TRBD2 (7 bases). This CDR3 is 14 amino acids long. The germline V gene encodes CDR1 SNHLY and CDR2 FYNNEI. The CDR3 sequence is CASSVDVGGGELFF. The CDR3 DNA reads as TGTGCCAGCAGCGTAGACGTAGGAGGGGGGGAACTGTTTTTT.

The chain is built from TRBV19 and TRBJ1-1; the D gene is possibly TRBD1 (6 bases). CDR3 length: 13 amino acids. CDR1 and CDR2 from the germline V gene are LNHDA and SQIVND (reference sequence). The V end lost 9 bases, the J end lost 0 bases, and 11 bases lay between the germline ends. For the CDR3, the DNA is TGTGCCAGCGCTCAGGGGATGAACACTGAAGCTTTCTTT. Its protein is CASAQGMNTEAFF. Complete variable domain (other parts from reference TRBV19 and TRBJ1-1): DGGITQSPKYLFRKEGQNVTLSCEQNLNHDAMYWYRQDPGQGLRLIYYSQIVNDFQKGDIAEGYSVSREKKESFPLTVTSAQKNPTAFYLCASAQGMNTEAFFGQGTRLTVV.

The rearrangement links TRBV5-1 to TRBJ2-2; D is undetermined. Germline values: CDR1 SGHRS, CDR2 YFSETQ. The CDR3 totals 14 residues. Between the trimmed V and J ends, which lost 6 bases and 3 bases, there was a span of 12 bases. CDR3 coding DNA: TGCGCCAGCATGGTCGCGACCGACACCGGGGAGCTGTTTTTT. Protein: CASMVATDTGELFF.

This clone has only one observation. This chain uses TRBV2 with TRBJ1-6; D is perhaps TRBD1 (5 bases). This CDR3 contains 15 residues. V was trimmed by 9 bases and J by 10 bases, leaving 22 bases between them. The germline CDR1 and CDR2 sequences are SNHLY and FYNNEI. CDR3 protein: CARRDTPLKGSPLHF. CDR3 nucleotide sequence: TGTGCCAGGCGCGACACCCCCCTCAAGGGGTCACCCCTCCACTTT.

This clone was seen just once. CDR3 in DNA: TGCGCCAGCAGCCCAGGGGTTGCAACTAATGAAAAACTGTTTTTT. Its protein product is CASSPGVATNEKLFF. The chain carries TRBV5-1 and TRBJ1-4; perhaps TRBD1 as D (6 bases). This CDR3 is 15 amino acids long. Looked up from germline, CDR1 is SGHRS and CDR2 is YFSETQ. V was cut by 4 bases and J by 0 bases, with 10 bases left in between.

This chain connects TRBV6-5 to TRBJ2-7, with D tentatively TRBD1 (6 bases). CDR3 size: 14 residues. V shed 8 bases and J shed 0 bases, with 14 bases lying between them. The V gene's germline CDR1 is MNHEY and CDR2 SVGAGI. The CDR3 region is CASARRTDSYEQYF. DNA for the CDR3: TGTGCCAGCGCCCGAAGGACAGACTCCTACGAGCAGTACTTC.

This sequence joins TRBV18 and TRBJ2-7; TRBD1 matches 9 bases. The V gene's germline CDR1 is KGHSH and CDR2 LQKENI. With V trimmed by 3 bases and J by 7 bases, 7 bases remained unmatched. The CDR3 length is 14 residues. CDR3 DNA: TGTGCCAGCTCACCGCCACAGGGGGCGCGGGAGCAGTACTTC. It yields the protein CASSPPQGAREQYF. Supplemented by reference TRBV18 and TRBJ2-7, the full variable domain reads NAGVMQNPRHLVRRRGQEARLRCSPMKGHSHVYWYRQLPEEGLKFMVYLQKENIIDESGMPKERFSAEFPKEGPSILRIQQVVRGDSAAYFCASSPPQGAREQYFGPGTRLTVT.

The rearrangement uses TRBV7-9 and TRBJ2-7; 7 nucleotides agree with TRBD1. The CDR3 has 13 residues. In germline, CDR1 is SEHNR, CDR2 FQNEAQ (reference sequence). V was clipped by 8 bases and J by 3 bases; unmatched bases: 7. CDR3 amino acids: CASGSTGFYEQYF. As DNA, the CDR3 is TGTGCCAGCGGATCGACAGGGTTCTACGAGCAGTACTTC.

The rearrangement joins TRBV19 to TRBJ1-1; possibly TRBD1 for D (5 bases). The CDR3 runs 16 residues. The V end was cut by 3 bases, the J end by 1 base, with 15 bases between. The germline V gene has CDR1 LNHDA and CDR2 SQIVND (reference sequence). CDR3 residues: CASSIGKGRWNTEAFF. The CDR3, as DNA: TGTGCCAGTAGTATTGGAAAGGGGCGCTGGAACACTGAAGCTTTCTTT.

With respect to this clone: At one of its ends the junction is not consistent with the germline gene, which may arise from a read error. This chain links TRBV6-5 with TRBJ2-7; the D call may be TRBD1 or TRBD2 (6 bases each). Germline V gene data show CDR1 as MNHEY and CDR2 as SVGAGI. This CDR3 region has 15 residues. DNA for the CDR3: TGTGCCAGCGGGAGGACAGTTTTGACCTCCAACGAGCAGTACTTC. This gives the protein CASGRTVLTSNEQYF.

V and J are TRBV11-3 and TRBJ2-7, with 7 bases that match TRBD1. The germline V gene encodes CDR1 SGHNT and CDR2 YENEEA. Trimming at V came to 6 bases and at J to 3 bases, leaving 11 bases not matched to a gene. The CDR3 consists of 15 residues. CDR3 nucleotides: TGTGCCAGCAGGCCTAATTTACAGGGGAACTACGAGCAGTACTTC. Its protein product is CASRPNLQGNYEQYF.

The chain uses TRBV2 and TRBJ2-3, with D possibly TRBD1 on 6 matching bases. V lost 0 bases, J lost 2 bases, and 15 bases lay in between. The germline V gene encodes CDR1 SNHLY and CDR2 FYNNEI. CDR3 size: 17 residues. The CDR3 protein is CASSEALQGTPTDTQYF. For the CDR3, the DNA is TGTGCCAGCAGTGAAGCCTTACAGGGAACCCCCACAGATACGCAGTATTTT.

In its sample, this clone was seen once. The V and J genes are TRBV5-4 and TRBJ2-3, with TRBD2 matching over 15 bases. CDR3 length: 16 amino acids. Germline V gives CDR1 SGHNT, CDR2 YYREEE (reference sequence). The V segment lost 3 bases and the J segment 4 bases; nucleotides outside the gene matches: 3. CDR3 coding DNA: TGTGCCAGCAGCTCCCGGACTAGCGGGGGGGCAGATACGCAGTATTTT. Its protein product is CASSSRTSGGADTQYF.

The CDR3 is CAWSDPGTVKYEQYF. The CDR3 DNA sequence: TGTGCCTGGAGTGATCCCGGGACCGTGAAATACGAGCAGTACTTC. The chain employs TRBV30 and TRBJ2-7, with D tentatively TRBD1 or TRBD2 (5 bases each). Germline CDR1 is GTSNPN and CDR2 is SVGIG (reference sequence). The CDR3 extends over 15 amino acids. The ends were cut back, 1 base at V and 4 bases at J, with 17 bases in the middle.

The rearrangement links TRBV6-5 to TRBJ2-7, with D unclear. Trimming cost V 7 bases and J 4 bases, with 14 bases left between them. Germline V gene lookup returns CDR1 MNHEY and CDR2 SVGAGI. This CDR3 spans 13 amino acids. This CDR3 reads CASTERRMYEQYF. For the CDR3, the DNA is TGTGCCAGCACCGAACGGCGAATGTACGAGCAGTACTTC.

This clone was counted between two and nine times. The V gene is TRBV7-9, the J gene TRBJ1-6, with 10 positions matching TRBD1. Germline V gene sequence: CDR1 SEHNR, CDR2 FQNEAQ (reference sequence). The length of the CDR3 is 15 residues. V lost 4 bases to trimming and J lost 8 bases; unmatched junction nucleotides: 5. In DNA form, the CDR3 reads TGTGCCAGCAGCTCTTACGGGACAGGGGATTCACCCCTCCACTTT. Translating gives CASSSYGTGDSPLHF.

This chain uses TRBV24-1 with TRBJ1-5; D gene uncertain. CDR3 length equals 13 residues. Germline CDR1 KGHDR, CDR2 SFDVKD. V was cut by 5 bases and J by 0 bases, with 4 bases left in between. This CDR3 is CATSGVSNQPQHF. As DNA, the CDR3 is TGTGCCACCAGTGGAGTTAGCAATCAGCCCCAGCATTTT.

J is TRBJ2-2 and V is TRBV9; 11 nucleotides line up with TRBD2. Germline V gene data show CDR1 as SGDLS and CDR2 as YYNGEE. The V gene end was trimmed by 4 bases and the J gene end by 0 bases; junction bases not matched to a gene: 11. The CDR3 runs 19 residues. CDR3 nucleotides: TGTGCCAGCAGCTCCCCCTTTAGCGGGGGGGGCCCGAACACCGGGGAGCTGTTTTTT. This translates into CASSSPFSGGGPNTGELFF.

This rearrangement joins TRBV19 to TRBJ1-4; D remains ambiguous. Looked up from germline, CDR1 is LNHDA and CDR2 is SQIVND (reference sequence). The CDR3 is 14 residues long. V shed 3 bases and J shed 5 bases, with 10 bases lying between them. The CDR3 protein is CASSISSGNEKLFF. The CDR3 coding sequence is TGTGCCAGTAGTATCTCGTCCGGGAATGAAAAACTGTTTTTT.

The rearrangement links TRBV7-2 to TRBJ2-1; TRBD2 might be the D (6 bases). The germline V gene has CDR1 SGHTA and CDR2 FQGNSA. The V end lost 1 base, the J end lost 0 bases, and 7 bases lay between the germline ends. CDR3 length: 15 residues. CDR3 nucleotides: TGTGCCAGCAGCTTAGACGGGGGCTCCTACAATGAGCAGTTCTTC. Protein sequence: CASSLDGGSYNEQFF. Full variable domain (rest looked up from reference TRBV7-2 and TRBJ2-1): GAGVSQSPSNKVTEKGKDVELRCDPISGHTALYWYRQSLGQGLEFLIYFQGNSAPDKSGLPSDRFSAERTGGSVSTLTIQRTQQEDSAVYLCASSLDGGSYNEQFFGPGTRLTVL.